This is a list of T cell receptor beta chains from one sample in a study of OX40 agonist ivuxolimab in advanced cancers. Profiled with immunoSEQ multiplex PCR; TCRdb holds only in-frame clones, not every one. In the table there are tens of thousands of clones, roughly 82% of which are singletons. Sequenced here: CD4+ or CD8+ T cells sorted from blood, sampled in a trial of the OX40 agonist ivuxolimab. These receptors were taken from an adult with an advanced solid tumor such as melanoma, head and neck, liver or kidney cancer. The CDR3 runs from the conserved cysteine through the conserved F or W. D genes are given only for firm matches. Only some rows state a clone size, as once, few, many or a class for expanded clones.

J	V	D	size	CDR3	DNA
TRBJ2-3	TRBV11-2	NA	NA	CASGEIPSTDTQYF	TGTGCCAGCGGGGAAATACCTAGCACAGATACGCAGTATTTT
TRBJ1-1	TRBV11-2	NA	NA	CASSDWNTEAFF	TGTGCCAGCAGTGACTGGAACACTGAAGCTTTCTTT
TRBJ2-1	TRBV6-1	TRBD2	once	CASSLAGDLEQFF	TGTGCCAGCAGTCTAGCGGGAGATCTTGAGCAGTTCTTC
TRBJ2-5	TRBV29-1	NA	NA	CSGTDRVQETQYF	TGCAGCGGCACCGACAGAGTCCAAGAGACCCAGTACTTC
TRBJ1-2	TRBV5-1	NA	NA	CASSFVLGGGYTF	TGCGCCAGCAGTTTTGTTCTGGGGGGAGGCTACACCTTC
TRBJ1-1	TRBV6-5	NA	NA	CASSYSVLTEAFF	TGTGCCAGCAGTTATTCCGTTCTCACTGAAGCTTTCTTT
TRBJ1-1	TRBV28	TRBD1	NA	CASSLWGGTGSDTEAFF	TGTGCCAGCAGTTTATGGGGCGGGACAGGGTCGGACACTGAAGCTTTCTTT
TRBJ2-1	TRBV14	NA	NA	CASSQVGVVRPQQFF	TGTGCCAGCAGCCAAGTCGGGGTAGTCCGACCCCAGCAGTTCTTC
TRBJ2-7	TRBV2	NA	NA	CASSVRFYEQYF	TGTGCCAGCAGTGTTAGGTTTTACGAGCAGTACTTC
TRBJ2-7	TRBV7-9	NA	NA	CASSLGIDEQYF	TGTGCCAGCAGCTTAGGGATTGACGAGCAGTACTTC
TRBJ2-1	TRBV6-5	TRBD1	NA	CASTGGQYNEQFF	TGTGCCAGCACTGGGGGACAGTACAATGAGCAGTTCTTC